This TCR beta chain came from a study of beta chain features in type 1 diabetes. Study-wide points: For patients, the naive, central memory and Treg TCRB repertoires appeared more alike than for healthy donors. Moderate but significant shortening of TCRB CDR3s was recorded in all four CD4+ subsets from Type 1 diabetes patients.

Germline CDR1 GTSNPN, CDR2 SVGIG (reference sequence). The CDR3 has 13 amino acids. V lost 3 bases and J 7 bases, leaving 15 bases between the germline ends. As for this clone: Its matching antigen is unknown.

Investigators reverse transcribed all isolated RNA, so they sequenced expressed TCRB transcripts. TCRdb's table, derived via immunoSEQ multiplex PCR, lists solely in-frame clones and lacks some. This sample has hundreds of thousands of clones, with approximately 15% found just once. The V and J genes are TRBV30 and TRBJ1-2; no firm D call. The receptor was isolated from a man aged 25-45 years with type 1 diabetes. Sequencing input: naive CD4+ T cells from blood. CDR3 sequence reads: CAWSLLRAGGYTF. The CDR3 nucleotides are TGTGCCTGGAGCCTTTTAAGGGCGGGTGGCTACACCTTC.